The 25 T cell receptor beta chains listed next were all sequenced from one sample in a study of cytomegalovirus exposure and HLA in healthy donors. PCR used 60 Vbeta primers and 13 Jbeta primers. Using immunoSEQ multiplex PCR, the repertoire was profiled, and TCRdb retains in-frame clones only, with some absent. Found here are 110,000 to 150,000 clones; the top ten clones hold over 2%. The specimen sequenced was PBMCs. These receptors were obtained from a woman between 18 and 30 years old in good health and CMV-seronegative.

This sequence joins TRBV29-1 and TRBJ1-1, with a weak D call TRBD1 (5 bases). V gave up 7 bases and J gave up 0 bases, with 15 bases separating them. CDR1 and CDR2 from the germline V gene are SQVTM and ANQGSEA. This CDR3 has 14 amino acids. The CDR3: CSAGQGAVNTEAFF. In DNA, the CDR3 is TGCAGCGCTGGGCAAGGGGCAGTGAACACTGAAGCTTTCTTT. Drawing the rest from reference TRBV29-1 and TRBJ1-1, the complete variable domain is SAVISQKPSRDICQRGTSLTIQCQVDSQVTMMFWYRQQPGQSLTLIATANQGSEATYESGFVIDKFPISRPNLTFSTLTVSNMSPEDSSIYLCSAGQGAVNTEAFFGQGTRLTVV.

This chain links TRBV11-2 with TRBJ2-1, with 8 nucleotides matching TRBD1. The CDR3 contains 13 residues. Germline values: CDR1 SGHAT, CDR2 FQNNGV. Unmatched junction bases numbered 3, after V lost 5 bases and J lost 6 bases. Here the CDR3 reads CASSPDRGNEQFF. Written as DNA, the CDR3 is TGTGCCAGCAGCCCCGACAGGGGCAATGAGCAGTTCTTC.

This sequence joins TRBV5-1 and TRBJ2-5; 12 nucleotides line up with TRBD2. The CDR3 consists of 15 residues. Germline CDR1 is SGHRS and CDR2 is YFSETQ. V dropped 0 bases and J dropped 3; count of bases not matched to a gene: 0. In nucleotides, the CDR3 is TGCGCCAGCAGCTTGGGGACTAGCGGGGAAGAGACCCAGTACTTC. It codes for CASSLGTSGEETQYF.

In the case of this clone: The same CDR3 is also encoded by other DNA sequences in this sample. The chain employs TRBV6-1 and TRBJ2-6; D remains unclear. The ends were cut back, 3 bases at V and 0 bases at J, with 6 bases in the middle. Germline CDR1 MNHNS, CDR2 SASEGT. The CDR3 sequence is 15 residues long. The CDR3 DNA follows: TGTGCCAGCAGTGAGGGCAGCTCTGGGGCCAACGTCCTGACTTTC. It encodes CASSEGSSGANVLTF.

The V call is TRBV4-1, the J call TRBJ1-6; 9 bases line up with TRBD1. Germline CDR1 MGHRA, CDR2 YSYEKL. This CDR3 contains 18 residues. Trimming at V came to 4 bases and at J to 6 bases, leaving 13 bases not matched to a gene. The CDR3 region is CASSPSGLSGQGNSPLHF. The CDR3 region has the DNA TGCGCCAGCAGCCCCAGCGGTTTATCGGGACAGGGTAATTCACCCCTCCACTTT.

CDR3 in DNA: TGTGCCAGCAGCTTAGCGGTTACTACTGAAGCTTTCTTT. Translating gives CASSLAVTTEAFF. V usage is TRBV11-3 and J usage is TRBJ1-1; D is ambiguous. The germline CDR1 and CDR2 sequences are SGHNT and YENEEA. V was cut by 1 base and J by 5 bases, with 8 bases left in between. The CDR3 extends over 13 amino acids.

This sequence joins TRBV13 and TRBJ2-5; 9 positions agree with TRBD1. CDR1 is PRHDT, CDR2 FYEKMQ, per germline (reference sequence). Losses at the gene ends were 6 bases for V and 5 bases for J; bases not matched to a gene: 10. The CDR3 length is 15 residues. The CDR3 protein is CASSPPQGARETQYF. In DNA form, the CDR3 reads TGTGCCAGCAGTCCACCACAGGGGGCGCGGGAGACCCAGTACTTC.

V usage is TRBV10-1 and J usage is TRBJ2-3; a possible D gene is TRBD2 (5 bases). Germline V gene lookup returns CDR1 WNHNN and CDR2 SYGVQD (reference sequence). This CDR3 has 15 amino acids. The V end lost 0 bases, the J end lost 6 bases, and 13 bases lay between the germline ends. The DNA for the CDR3 is TGCGCCAGCAGTGAGTCGGGCTACGGGGTGGATACGCAGTATTTT. It translates to CASSESGYGVDTQYF.

This rearrangement joins TRBV10-2 to TRBJ1-5, with D hard to call. V dropped 1 base and J dropped 2 bases, with 6 bases sitting between them. This CDR3 has 14 amino acids. Germline CDR1 reads WSHSY; CDR2 reads SAAADI. The CDR3 region is CASSELRRNQPQHF. In DNA form, the CDR3 reads TGCGCCAGCAGTGAGTTGAGGCGCAATCAGCCCCAGCATTTT.

The rearrangement joins TRBV4-1 to TRBJ2-1, with 10 bases fitting TRBD2. The trim removed 2 bases at V and 6 bases at J, leaving 7 bases unmatched. The CDR3 contains 16 residues. Germline CDR1 reads MGHRA; CDR2 reads YSYEKL. Here the CDR3 DNA reads TGCGCCAGCAGCCAACTTCTAGCGGGAGTTGGCAATGAGCAGTTCTTC. Its protein is CASSQLLAGVGNEQFF.

The chain links TRBV6-5 to TRBJ2-1, with TRBD2 identical over 10 bases. Germline loops: CDR1 MNHEY, CDR2 SVGAGI. The junction had 7 bases not matched to a gene; V was cut back by 2 bases and J by 6 bases. The length of the CDR3 is 16 residues. CDR3 loop: CASSYDPSGSFNEQFF. CDR3 nucleotide sequence: TGTGCCAGCAGTTACGATCCTAGCGGGAGTTTCAATGAGCAGTTCTTC.

As regards this clone: The identical CDR3 is also encoded by other nucleotide sequences in the sample. The CDR3 here is CASSITGYNTEAFF. CDR3 nucleotides: TGTGCCAGTAGTATCACAGGGTATAACACTGAAGCTTTCTTT. The J gene is TRBJ1-1, the V gene TRBV19; TRBD1 is a possible D gene (6 bases). Trimming removed 3 bases at V and 2 bases at J, with 10 bases between. Germline values: CDR1 LNHDA, CDR2 SQIVND (reference sequence). The CDR3 length is 14 residues.

The chain is built from TRBV4-1 and TRBJ2-5, with D unresolved. This CDR3 spans 16 amino acids. The V gene's germline CDR1 is MGHRA and CDR2 YSYEKL. Trimming removed 3 bases from V and 3 bases from J, with 17 bases in between. This CDR3 reads CASSHQGQRNKETQYF. CDR3 coding DNA: TGCGCCAGCAGCCATCAAGGTCAGCGCAACAAAGAGACCCAGTACTTC.

V gene TRBV19 combines with J gene TRBJ1-1; the D is unclear. This CDR3 has 12 residues. Per the germline V gene, CDR1 is LNHDA and CDR2 is SQIVND (reference sequence). Trimming shortened V by 4 bases and J by 3 bases, and 6 bases separated the two germline ends. The CDR3, as DNA: TGTGCCAGTAGTAACCGGGACACTGAAGCTTTCTTT. It specifies CASSNRDTEAFF.

The V and J genes are TRBV18 and TRBJ1-1; D remains ambiguous. The ends were cut back, 6 bases at V and 1 base at J, with 9 bases in the middle. The CDR3 has 13 amino acids. The V gene's germline CDR1 is KGHSH and CDR2 LQKENI. CDR3: CASSDGGNTEAFF. Written as DNA, the CDR3 is TGTGCCAGCTCGGACGGAGGGAACACTGAAGCTTTCTTT.

The chain joins TRBV10-3 to TRBJ1-1; 7 nucleotides line up with TRBD1. The CDR3 is made up of 14 amino acids. CDR1 and CDR2 (germline): ENHRY, SYGVKD. With 10 bases clipped from V and 1 base from J, the junction kept 9 bases outside the gene matches. The CDR3 sequence is CATLTGTENTEAFF. CDR3 sequence (DNA): TGTGCCACCTTAACCGGGACAGAGAACACTGAAGCTTTCTTT.

On this clone itself: An end of the junction differs from the germline gene, which may be a read error. The V call is TRBV14, the J call TRBJ1-2, with D tentatively TRBD1 (6 bases). The length of the CDR3 is 17 residues. Per the germline V gene, CDR1 is SGHDN and CDR2 is FVKESK. The CDR3 sequence: CASSKDRQGRANYGYTF. CDR3 nucleotides: TGTGCCAGCAGCAAAGATCGTCAGGGGAGAGCTAACTATGGCTACACCTTC.

The J gene is TRBJ2-3, the V gene TRBV7-2; a weak D match, TRBD2 (5 bases). Trimming cost V 4 bases and J 2 bases, with 16 bases left between them. Germline assignment: CDR1 SGHTA and CDR2 FQGNSA. CDR3 size: 16 residues. CDR3 coding DNA: TGTGCCAGCAGCTACCCGCCGGACTCTTCCACAGATACGCAGTATTTT. It yields the protein CASSYPPDSSTDTQYF.

The genes are TRBV5-4 and TRBJ2-3; no reliable D call. V lost 0 bases and J lost 4, with 9 bases in between. The CDR3 is 14 amino acids. Germline CDR1 and CDR2: SGHNT and YYREEE (reference sequence). The CDR3 coding sequence is TGTGCCAGCAGCTTGGCCTATTTGGCAGATACGCAGTATTTT. Translated: CASSLAYLADTQYF.

CDR3 DNA: TGTGCCACGGTCGCGCGGGAGGGGATACACGAGCAGTACTTC. This codes for CATVAREGIHEQYF. The rearrangement joins TRBV28 to TRBJ2-7, with 9 bases fitting TRBD2. The CDR3 spans 14 residues. The J segment lost 5 bases and the V segment lost 10 bases, leaving 12 bases of the junction unmatched. Germline-derived CDR1 and CDR2 are MDHEN and SYDVKM.

The chain recombines TRBV30 with TRBJ1-2; 7 bases match TRBD1. Germline CDR1 reads GTSNPN; CDR2 reads SVGIG (reference sequence). V was clipped by 1 base and J by 14 bases; unmatched bases: 10. The CDR3 runs to 12 residues. CDR3 sequence: CAWSAGDSSNTF. In nucleotides, the CDR3 is TGTGCCTGGAGTGCTGGGGACAGTTCGAATACCTTC.

This chain joins TRBV29-1 and TRBJ1-5, with 12 bases identical to TRBD1. The germline gives CDR1 SQVTM, CDR2 ANQGSEA. With V trimmed by 3 bases and J by 0 bases, 6 bases remained unmatched. The CDR3 runs 17 residues. This chain's CDR3 is CSVEGQGAGYSNQPQHF. CDR3 DNA sequence: TGCAGCGTTGAGGGACAGGGGGCGGGTTATAGCAATCAGCCCCAGCATTTT.

The chain couples TRBV9 to TRBJ1-5; D remains ambiguous. CDR1 and CDR2 from the germline V gene are SGDLS and YYNGEE. The length of the CDR3 is 16 residues. The germline V and J ends were trimmed by 0 bases and 0 bases, with 10 bases remaining between them. CDR3 in DNA: TGTGCCAGCAGCGTAGCTCGAAGAGGTAGCAATCAGCCCCAGCATTTT. This encodes CASSVARRGSNQPQHF.

The V gene is TRBV29-1, the J gene TRBJ1-6; D is undetermined. Germline-derived CDR1 and CDR2 are SQVTM and ANQGSEA. The CDR3 contains 14 residues. Trimming took 8 bases from V and 0 from J, leaving 11 bases between them. The CDR3 region is CSQRRSSYNSPLHF. CDR3 sequence (DNA): TGCAGCCAAAGGAGAAGCTCCTATAATTCACCCCTCCACTTT.

This sequence joins TRBV5-1 and TRBJ1-1; 7 bases map to TRBD1. The CDR3 is 13 residues long. Germline loops: CDR1 SGHRS, CDR2 YFSETQ. V shed 2 bases, J shed 3 bases, and the junction held 1 base outside the gene matches. Written as DNA, the CDR3 is TGCGCCAGCAGCTTCGACAGGGACACTGAAGCTTTCTTT. Translation gives CASSFDRDTEAFF.